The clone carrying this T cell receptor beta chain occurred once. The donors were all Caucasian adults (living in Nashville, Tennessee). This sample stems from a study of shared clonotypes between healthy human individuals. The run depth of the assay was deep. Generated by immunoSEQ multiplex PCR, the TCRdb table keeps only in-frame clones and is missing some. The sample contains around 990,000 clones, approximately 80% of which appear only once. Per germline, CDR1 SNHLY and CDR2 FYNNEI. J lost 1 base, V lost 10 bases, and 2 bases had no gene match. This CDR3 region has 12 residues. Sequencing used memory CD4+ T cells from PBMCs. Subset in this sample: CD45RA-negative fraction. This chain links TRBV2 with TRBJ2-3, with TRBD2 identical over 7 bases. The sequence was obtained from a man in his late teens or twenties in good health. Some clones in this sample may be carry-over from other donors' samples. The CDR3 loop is CATTSGTDTQYF. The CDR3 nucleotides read TGTGCCACTACTAGCGGCACAGATACGCAGTATTTT.